Listed below are T cell receptor beta chains from one sample, sequenced in a study of early T cells in non-severe SARS-CoV-2 infection. Using its own MiXCR run on the 5' RACE reads, TCRdb lists one record per CDR3 protein. This sample has over 30,000 distinct CDR3 sequences; around 5.8% occur once, and the top ten carry roughly 5%. Material for sequencing was whole blood. The origin of the receptors is an adult who was a healthcare worker with PCR-confirmed SARS-CoV-2 infection or an uninfected control (not recorded which). The CDR3 runs from the conserved cysteine through the conserved F or W. The D gene is left open where the match is weak. The size of a clone is reported for some rows only, either as once, few or many, or as a class for expanded clones.

d_gene: .; j_gene: TRBJ2-3; v_gene: TRBV7-8; abundance: .; CDR3nt: TGTGCCAGCAGCGAGAGGGATACGCAGTATTTT; CDR3aa: CASSERDTQYF
d_gene: .; j_gene: TRBJ1-1; v_gene: TRBV19; abundance: many; CDR3nt: TGTGCCAGTAGTGCCCAATCGGCGGTGGGCACTGAAGCTTTCTTT; CDR3aa: CASSAQSAVGTEAFF
d_gene: .; j_gene: TRBJ2-5; v_gene: TRBV5-1; abundance: many; CDR3nt: TGCGCCAGCAGCTTGATACAGGGACCAAAAGAGACCCAGTACTTC; CDR3aa: CASSLIQGPKETQYF
d_gene: .; j_gene: TRBJ2-1; v_gene: TRBV3-1; abundance: few; CDR3nt: TGTGCCAGCAGTATACTAAGCTCCTACAATGAGCAGTTCTTC; CDR3aa: CASSILSSYNEQFF
d_gene: TRBD1; j_gene: TRBJ1-3; v_gene: TRBV11-2; abundance: many; CDR3nt: TGTGCCAGCAGCCCTGGACAGGGCCAGGCAAACACCATATATTTT; CDR3aa: CASSPGQGQANTIYF
d_gene: .; j_gene: TRBJ1-1; v_gene: TRBV6-5; abundance: many; CDR3nt: TGTGCCAGCAGGGCCAACACTGAAGCTTTCTTT; CDR3aa: CASRANTEAFF
d_gene: .; j_gene: TRBJ2-7; v_gene: TRBV29-1; abundance: many; CDR3nt: TGCAGCGCCCGTTCCCGGGACCCACCGAGGGAGCAGTACTTC; CDR3aa: CSARSRDPPREQYF
d_gene: TRBD2; j_gene: TRBJ2-3; v_gene: TRBV6-5; abundance: many; CDR3nt: TGTGCCAGCAGTTACGCCCGGGCTAGCGGTACTTATACGCAGTATTTT; CDR3aa: CASSYARASGTYTQYF
d_gene: TRBD1; j_gene: TRBJ2-7; v_gene: TRBV28; abundance: many; CDR3nt: TGTGCCAGCAATGCTCCGGGACAGGGGGCGTGGGAGCAGTACTTC; CDR3aa: CASNAPGQGAWEQYF
d_gene: TRBD1; j_gene: TRBJ1-4; v_gene: TRBV9; abundance: many; CDR3nt: TGTGCCAGCAGCAGGACAGGGGACGAAAAACTGTTTTTT; CDR3aa: CASSRTGDEKLFF
d_gene: .; j_gene: TRBJ2-1; v_gene: TRBV18; abundance: many; CDR3nt: TGTGCCAGCTCACCACCGATGCGTGGTGAGCAGTTCTTC; CDR3aa: CASSPPMRGEQFF
d_gene: TRBD2; j_gene: TRBJ2-7; v_gene: TRBV9; abundance: few; CDR3nt: TGTGCCAGTTTGCGGGAGGACCGGCAGTACTTC; CDR3aa: CASLREDRQYF
d_gene: .; j_gene: TRBJ2-4; v_gene: TRBV11-1; abundance: .; CDR3nt: TGTGCCAGCAGCTACGGCGATGGGGCCAAAAACATTCAGTACTTC; CDR3aa: CASSYGDGAKNIQYF
d_gene: TRBD1; j_gene: TRBJ1-1; v_gene: TRBV5-1; abundance: many; CDR3nt: TGCGCCAGCAGGACAGGGGCGACTGAAGCTTTCTTT; CDR3aa: CASRTGATEAFF
d_gene: TRBD1; j_gene: TRBJ1-2; v_gene: TRBV12-5; abundance: few; CDR3nt: TGTGCTAGTGGCTCCGACAGGGTCGACTATGGCTACACCTTC; CDR3aa: CASGSDRVDYGYTF
d_gene: .; j_gene: TRBJ2-1; v_gene: TRBV30; abundance: many; CDR3nt: TGTGCCTGGAGTAACCCCAGGCCCCGGGGGAGCTCCTACAATGAGCAGTTCTTC; CDR3aa: CAWSNPRPRGSSYNEQFF
d_gene: .; j_gene: TRBJ1-5; v_gene: TRBV7-2; abundance: few; CDR3nt: TGTGCCAGCAGCTTAATTACGGGGCGTAGCAATCAGCCCCAGCATTTT; CDR3aa: CASSLITGRSNQPQHF
d_gene: .; j_gene: TRBJ1-4; v_gene: TRBV6-1; abundance: many; CDR3nt: TGTGCCAGCAGTGAGGCGGGTTTAAGAGAAAAACTGTTTTTT; CDR3aa: CASSEAGLREKLFF
d_gene: .; j_gene: TRBJ2-1; v_gene: TRBV12-3/TRBV12-4; abundance: few; CDR3nt: TGTGCCAGCAGTTTCCCGACTGCAAGGAGCTCCTACAATGAGCAGTTCTTC; CDR3aa: CASSFPTARSSYNEQFF
d_gene: TRBD2; j_gene: TRBJ2-7; v_gene: TRBV20-1; abundance: medium-sized; CDR3nt: TGCAGTGCAACTCCGACTAGCGGAATCTCCTACGAGCAGTACTTC; CDR3aa: CSATPTSGISYEQYF
d_gene: .; j_gene: TRBJ2-7; v_gene: TRBV4-1; abundance: .; CDR3nt: TGCGCCAGCAGCCAAGATATGATCCCCGGGCGGAGCTCCTACGAGCAGTACTTC; CDR3aa: CASSQDMIPGRSSYEQYF
d_gene: TRBD1; j_gene: TRBJ2-5; v_gene: TRBV29-1; abundance: .; CDR3nt: TGCAGCGTTGAAGGGAACGACAGGGGGACCTTCTGGGAGACCCAGTACTTC; CDR3aa: CSVEGNDRGTFWETQYF
d_gene: .; j_gene: TRBJ1-5; v_gene: TRBV2; abundance: many; CDR3nt: TGTGCCAGCGTCCAGGAAGTGGGCAATCAGCCCCAGCATTTT; CDR3aa: CASVQEVGNQPQHF
d_gene: .; j_gene: TRBJ2-3; v_gene: TRBV20-1; abundance: many; CDR3nt: TGCAGTGCCGCCCTCCGGGAAGCAAGCACAGATACGCAGTATTTT; CDR3aa: CSAALREASTDTQYF
d_gene: TRBD2; j_gene: TRBJ2-1; v_gene: TRBV29-1; abundance: .; CDR3nt: TGCAGCGCTCACGGACTAGCGGGATCGCCCTACAATGAGCAGTTCTTC; CDR3aa: CSAHGLAGSPYNEQFF
d_gene: .; j_gene: TRBJ1-4; v_gene: TRBV27; abundance: many; CDR3nt: TGTGCCAGCAGTAGCGGAGGGGCAACTAATGAAAAACTGTTTTTT; CDR3aa: CASSSGGATNEKLFF
d_gene: .; j_gene: TRBJ2-1; v_gene: TRBV5-4; abundance: many; CDR3nt: TGTGCCAGCAGCCCCCCTAGCTCCAATGAGCAGTTCTTC; CDR3aa: CASSPPSSNEQFF
d_gene: TRBD2; j_gene: TRBJ2-1; v_gene: TRBV5-1; abundance: many; CDR3nt: TGCGCCAGCACCCCGGGGCTAGCGGGGCCCCCGGGGAATGAGCAGTTCTTC; CDR3aa: CASTPGLAGPPGNEQFF
d_gene: TRBD2; j_gene: TRBJ2-1; v_gene: TRBV11-3; abundance: few; CDR3nt: TGTGCCAGCAGCTTAGGGCGGGAGGCCAACAATGAGCAGTTCTTC; CDR3aa: CASSLGREANNEQFF
d_gene: .; j_gene: TRBJ1-5; v_gene: TRBV5-1; abundance: many; CDR3nt: TGCGCCAGCAGCTTGGCCGGCGGCAATCAGCCCCAGCATTTT; CDR3aa: CASSLAGGNQPQHF
d_gene: .; j_gene: TRBJ2-1; v_gene: TRBV11-2; abundance: many; CDR3nt: TGTGCCAGCAGCTTTTCCCAGGGGGGTCCGAGCTCCTACAATGAGCAGTTCTTC; CDR3aa: CASSFSQGGPSSYNEQFF
d_gene: TRBD1; j_gene: TRBJ1-2; v_gene: TRBV5-4; abundance: many; CDR3nt: TGTGCCAGCATCCGAAGTCCCGGGACAGGGGAAGACTATGGCTACACCTTC; CDR3aa: CASIRSPGTGEDYGYTF
d_gene: .; j_gene: TRBJ1-1; v_gene: TRBV6-6; abundance: many; CDR3nt: TGTGCCAGCAGTAAACCATCGAACACTGAAGCTTTCTTT; CDR3aa: CASSKPSNTEAFF
d_gene: TRBD1; j_gene: TRBJ1-1; v_gene: TRBV24-1; abundance: many; CDR3nt: TGTGCCACCAGTGATCCGAATCAGGGGGACACTGAAGCTTTCTTT; CDR3aa: CATSDPNQGDTEAFF
d_gene: .; j_gene: TRBJ2-1; v_gene: TRBV9; abundance: many; CDR3nt: TGTGCCAGCAGCGTAGGCAGCGCTGCCTACAATGAGCAGTTCTTC; CDR3aa: CASSVGSAAYNEQFF
d_gene: TRBD2; j_gene: TRBJ2-1; v_gene: TRBV19; abundance: many; CDR3nt: TGTGCCAGTAGTATAGGCCTCCTAGCGGGAAATAACAATGAGCAGTTCTTC; CDR3aa: CASSIGLLAGNNNEQFF
d_gene: .; j_gene: TRBJ1-2; v_gene: TRBV19; abundance: .; CDR3nt: TGTGCCAGTAGTACAGGGGCTTCTAACTATGGCTACACCTTC; CDR3aa: CASSTGASNYGYTF
d_gene: TRBD2; j_gene: TRBJ2-1; v_gene: TRBV18; abundance: .; CDR3nt: TGTGCCAGCTCACCGCGGGTAGCGGGAGTCTACAATGAGCAGTTCTTC; CDR3aa: CASSPRVAGVYNEQFF
d_gene: TRBD1; j_gene: TRBJ2-7; v_gene: TRBV20-1; abundance: many; CDR3nt: TGCAGTGCTAATAATCACATCGGGACAGGCCTTTACGAGCAGTACTTC; CDR3aa: CSANNHIGTGLYEQYF
d_gene: .; j_gene: TRBJ2-1; v_gene: TRBV20-1; abundance: many; CDR3nt: TGCAGTGCCCACCGGAGGGACAGCAATGAGCAGTTCTTC; CDR3aa: CSAHRRDSNEQFF
d_gene: TRBD1; j_gene: TRBJ1-2; v_gene: TRBV12-3/TRBV12-4; abundance: many; CDR3nt: TGTGCCAGCAGTCCCTGGGCCGGGACAGACATGAGCTATGGCTACACCTTC; CDR3aa: CASSPWAGTDMSYGYTF
d_gene: .; j_gene: TRBJ2-2; v_gene: TRBV7-2; abundance: .; CDR3nt: TGTGCCAGCAGCTTACGGCAGTCCAGGGAGCTGTTTTTT; CDR3aa: CASSLRQSRELFF
d_gene: .; j_gene: TRBJ2-3; v_gene: TRBV29-1; abundance: .; CDR3nt: TGCAGCGCTGTTCTCGCGGGGACTAGCACAGATACGCAGTATTTT; CDR3aa: CSAVLAGTSTDTQYF
d_gene: TRBD1; j_gene: TRBJ1-2; v_gene: TRBV7-9; abundance: many; CDR3nt: TGTGCCAGCAGCTCTACCGACAGGGATCTAGACACCTTC; CDR3aa: CASSSTDRDLDTF
d_gene: TRBD1; j_gene: TRBJ2-5; v_gene: TRBV20-1; abundance: .; CDR3nt: TGCAGTGCTAGAGTTACAGGGGGCGAGACCCAGTACTTC; CDR3aa: CSARVTGGETQYF
d_gene: .; j_gene: TRBJ2-5; v_gene: TRBV12-3/TRBV12-4; abundance: many; CDR3nt: TGTGCCAGCAGCCCTCCTGACAGAATCCCAGAGACCCAGTACTTC; CDR3aa: CASSPPDRIPETQYF
d_gene: .; j_gene: TRBJ2-5; v_gene: TRBV20-1; abundance: many; CDR3nt: TGCAGTGCGAAGACTAGGCTGGTAGAGACCCAGTACTTC; CDR3aa: CSAKTRLVETQYF
d_gene: .; j_gene: TRBJ2-7; v_gene: TRBV20-1; abundance: many; CDR3nt: TGCAGTGCAACTGACAGGCTCTCCTACGAGCAGTACTTC; CDR3aa: CSATDRLSYEQYF
d_gene: TRBD1; j_gene: TRBJ1-5; v_gene: TRBV28; abundance: many; CDR3nt: TGTGCCAGCCGGCTCCCGGGACAGGGTCCGAGCAATCAGCCCCAGCATTTT; CDR3aa: CASRLPGQGPSNQPQHF
d_gene: TRBD2; j_gene: TRBJ2-1; v_gene: TRBV12-3/TRBV12-4; abundance: many; CDR3nt: TGTGCCAGCAGCCTGGGGACTAGCGGGAGGGTCGGCGAGCAGTTCTTC; CDR3aa: CASSLGTSGRVGEQFF
d_gene: TRBD2; j_gene: TRBJ2-1; v_gene: TRBV7-9; abundance: many; CDR3nt: TGTGCCAGCAGTTATAGCGGGAGGGCCATGAATGAGCAGTTCTTC; CDR3aa: CASSYSGRAMNEQFF
d_gene: TRBD1; j_gene: TRBJ1-2; v_gene: TRBV2; abundance: many; CDR3nt: TGTGCCAGCACCCCGGGACAGGGGAACTATGGCTACACCTTC; CDR3aa: CASTPGQGNYGYTF
d_gene: .; j_gene: TRBJ2-1; v_gene: TRBV20-1; abundance: .; CDR3nt: TGCAGTGCTAGAAAGGGAAGGGTAGGCAGGGACAATGAGCAGTTCTTC; CDR3aa: CSARKGRVGRDNEQFF
d_gene: .; j_gene: TRBJ2-7; v_gene: TRBV5-1; abundance: many; CDR3nt: TGCGCCAGCAGATCAACAGGAATCTACGAGCAGTACTTC; CDR3aa: CASRSTGIYEQYF
d_gene: .; j_gene: TRBJ1-2; v_gene: TRBV5-4; abundance: many; CDR3nt: TGTGCCAGCAGCGCCGACAGCACCTATGGCTACACCTTC; CDR3aa: CASSADSTYGYTF